The 6 T cell receptor beta chains in this list originate from one sample, sequenced in a study of blood T cell repertoires in COVID-19. Generated by immunoSEQ multiplex PCR, the TCRdb table keeps only in-frame clones and is missing some. Among roughly 250,000 clones listed, approximately 84% were seen once. Sequenced material: peripheral blood. The receptors come from a woman of 80 years or more with acute or convalescent COVID-19.

J is TRBJ1-4 and V is TRBV6-5; possible D gene TRBD1, 6 bases. From germline, CDR1 is MNHEY and CDR2 SVGAGI. V was pared by 4 bases and J by 6 bases, with 12 bases between. The CDR3 contains 14 residues. The CDR3 here is CASSLQGSDEKLFF. CDR3 in DNA: TGTGCCAGCAGTTTACAGGGTAGTGATGAAAAACTGTTTTTT.

The chain employs TRBV2 and TRBJ2-3; no definite D call. The CDR3 extends over 11 amino acids. In germline, CDR1 is SNHLY, CDR2 FYNNEI. Trimming took off 1 base at V and 9 bases at J, with 5 bases between the two ends. The CDR3 region has the DNA TGTGCCAGCAGTGAAGATCTAACGCAGTATTTT. It translates to CASSEDLTQYF.

This clone has only a few counts. The chain recombines TRBV12-3 or TRBV12-4 with TRBJ1-2, with 7 bases matching TRBD1. This CDR3 is 13 amino acids long. V lost 5 bases, J lost 4 bases, and 4 bases stayed unmatched. CDR3 sequence: CASSRTGSYGYTF. The DNA of the CDR3 is TGTGCCAGCAGTCGGACAGGATCCTATGGCTACACCTTC.

V is TRBV2 and J is TRBJ1-3, with D hard to call. V lost 3 bases and J lost 0, with 9 bases in between. Germline CDR1 is SNHLY and CDR2 is FYNNEI. The CDR3 length is 15 residues. In DNA form, the CDR3 reads TGTGCCAGCAGTGACATTCCCCACTCTGGAAACACCATATATTTT. Amino acids: CASSDIPHSGNTIYF. The full variable domain, with the rest looked up from reference TRBV2 and TRBJ1-3, is EPEVTQTPSHQVTQMGQEVILRCVPISNHLYFYWYRQILGQKVEFLVSFYNNEISEKSEIFDDQFSVERPDGSNFTLKIRSTKLEDSAMYFCASSDIPHSGNTIYFGEGSWLTVV.

The V gene is TRBV5-8, the J gene TRBJ2-5; 10 bases line up with TRBD2. Germline CDR1 and CDR2: SGHTS and YDEGEE. The CDR3 totals 18 residues. The V and J ends lost 4 bases and 5 bases, in that order; junction bases with no gene match: 17. In nucleotides, the CDR3 is TGTGCCAGCAGCGTGGGGGATCTAGCGGGAGAGATGAGGGAGACCCAGTACTTC. This gives the protein CASSVGDLAGEMRETQYF.

The chain combines TRBV2 with TRBJ1-6, with TRBD1 as a possible D gene (6 bases). Germline V gene data show CDR1 as SNHLY and CDR2 as FYNNEI. Trimming shortened V by 5 bases and J by 7 bases, and 9 bases separated the two germline ends. This CDR3 has 13 residues. For the CDR3, the DNA is TGTGCCAGCAGTATGACAGGAAATTCACCCCTCCACTTT. It is translated as CASSMTGNSPLHF.